One and the same sample provided the 16 T cell receptor beta chains below, sequenced in a study of post-analysis software for immune sequencing data. For these receptors, no antigen is known. Included in the TCR beta cDNA libraries were unique molecular identifiers. TCRdb re-derived calls from the PCR reads in MiXCR, one entry per CDR3 protein. The sample records hundreds of thousands of distinct CDR3 sequences, under 70% being singletons. Overall study results and limits: TRBV5-6, TRBV5-1 and TRBV20-1 belonged to a set of roughly five TRBV segments that were more frequent in patients than controls.

Material for sequencing was blood. Every receptor here comes from a girl under 18 with multiple sclerosis.

V usage is TRBV29-1 and J usage is TRBJ2-6; 7 nucleotides align to TRBD2. This CDR3 region has 14 residues. V lost 6 bases, J lost 4 bases, and 6 bases stayed unmatched. Germline-derived CDR1 and CDR2 are SQVTM and ANQGSEA. The CDR3 is CSVGTSDGANVLTF. The CDR3 DNA reads as TGCAGCGTCGGTACTAGCGACGGGGCCAACGTCCTGACTTTC.

This chain connects TRBV7-3 to TRBJ2-1; 8 bases agree with TRBD2. The trim removed 1 base at V and 8 bases at J, leaving 13 bases unmatched. Germline CDR1 reads SGHTA; CDR2 reads FQGTGA. The CDR3 covers 17 residues. CDR3 residues: CASSLMPPSGSSYEQFF. CDR3 coding DNA: TGTGCCAGCAGCTTAATGCCCCCTAGCGGGTCATCCTATGAGCAGTTCTTC.

The chain combines TRBV7-2 with TRBJ2-7; weak D call: TRBD2 (6 bases). Germline CDR1 SGHTA, CDR2 FQGNSA. This CDR3 has 16 residues. Trimming stripped 0 bases from V and 1 base from J, with 13 bases between. CDR3: CASSLAGREASYEQYF. The DNA for the CDR3 is TGTGCCAGCAGCTTAGCGGGCAGGGAGGCTTCCTACGAGCAGTACTTC. Based on the CDR3 plus reference TRBV7-2 and TRBJ2-7, the full variable domain is GAGVSQSPSNKVTEKGKDVELRCDPISGHTALYWYRQSLGQGLEFLIYFQGNSAPDKSGLPSDRFSAERTGGSVSTLTIQRTQQEDSAVYLCASSLAGREASYEQYFGPGTRLTVT.

The chain combines TRBV20-1 with TRBJ1-2; 7 positions agree with TRBD1. With 0 bases clipped from V and 3 bases from J, the junction kept 7 bases outside the gene matches. The CDR3 contains 15 residues. Germline assignment: CDR1 DFQATT and CDR2 SNEGSKA (reference sequence). CDR3 coding DNA: TGCAGTGCTAGAGATTTTCGACAGGGATACTATGGCTACACCTTC. Protein product: CSARDFRQGYYGYTF.

The V call is TRBV5-6, the J call TRBJ2-5; 7 bases map to TRBD2. V dropped 5 bases and J dropped 5; count of bases not matched to a gene: 12. Looked up from germline, CDR1 is SGHDT and CDR2 is YYEEEE. The CDR3 extends over 15 amino acids. CDR3 sequence: CASSQRWEGPETQYF. Written as DNA, the CDR3 is TGTGCCAGCAGTCAACGATGGGAGGGCCCGGAGACCCAGTACTTC.

The chain links TRBV6-5 to TRBJ1-2; D might be TRBD1 (6 bases). Germline-derived CDR1 and CDR2 are MNHEY and SVGAGI. Trimming pared 10 bases from V and 4 bases from J, leaving 19 bases between. The CDR3 sequence is 14 residues long. In nucleotides, the CDR3 is TGTGCCACGCGATCCGTGGGGGCCCTCTATGGCTACACCTTC. This sequence encodes CATRSVGALYGYTF.

The chain is built from TRBV20-1 and TRBJ1-1; 7 nucleotides match TRBD1. The CDR3 loop spans 14 amino acids. Per germline, CDR1 DFQATT and CDR2 SNEGSKA (reference sequence). The J segment lost 4 bases and the V segment lost 4 bases, leaving 9 bases of the junction unmatched. The CDR3 spells CSAKRKGAPTEAFF. In DNA, the CDR3 is TGCAGTGCTAAACGTAAGGGGGCGCCCACTGAAGCTTTCTTT.

The chain uses TRBV9 and TRBJ2-7; tentatively, D is TRBD1 (6 bases). This CDR3 has 15 amino acids. Per germline, CDR1 SGDLS and CDR2 YYNGEE. Trimming shortened V by 2 bases and J by 2 bases, and 14 bases separated the two germline ends. The CDR3 coding sequence is TGTGCCAGCAGCGTGAGACAGGAGCCTACCTACGAGCAGTACTTC. The encoded protein is CASSVRQEPTYEQYF.

V gene TRBV20-1 combines with J gene TRBJ2-7; TRBD2 matches 10 bases. The CDR3 sequence is 18 residues long. J gave up 5 bases and V 7 bases, and 23 bases lay outside the gene matches. In germline, CDR1 is DFQATT, CDR2 SNEGSKA (reference sequence). This CDR3 is CSVLNRIAGGRSRHEQYF. CDR3 nucleotide sequence: TGCAGTGTTCTCAACCGTATAGCGGGGGGCAGGTCGCGCCACGAGCAGTACTTC.

V usage is TRBV9 and J usage is TRBJ1-1, with TRBD1 as a possible D gene (5 bases). From germline, CDR1 is SGDLS and CDR2 YYNGEE. V was cut by 0 bases and J by 4 bases, with 10 bases left in between. The CDR3 loop spans 14 amino acids. In nucleotides, the CDR3 is TGTGCCAGCAGCGTAGGATTTGGGGGCACTGAAGCTTTCTTT. It encodes CASSVGFGGTEAFF.

The V gene is TRBV12-3 or TRBV12-4, the J gene TRBJ1-1; possibly TRBD1 for D (6 bases). The V end lost 6 bases, the J end lost 3 bases, and 14 bases lay between the germline ends. This CDR3 comprises 14 residues. DNA for the CDR3: TGTGCCAGCAGACCGACAGGCGGGTACACTGAAGCTTTCTTT. Amino acid sequence: CASRPTGGYTEAFF.

This chain links TRBV5-1 with TRBJ2-5; D uncertain. The V gene's germline CDR1 is SGHRS and CDR2 YFSETQ. Deletions cut 1 base from V and 4 bases from J, with 14 bases between. The CDR3 contains 15 residues. The CDR3 region is CASSLTIGSTETQYF. The DNA for the CDR3 is TGCGCCAGCAGCTTGACCATTGGTAGCACAGAGACCCAGTACTTC.

The genes are TRBV20-1 and TRBJ1-2; D is ambiguous. The CDR3 has 14 amino acids. Germline CDR1 and CDR2: DFQATT and SNEGSKA (reference sequence). Trimming cost V 4 bases and J 8 bases, with 20 bases left between them. The CDR3 coding sequence is TGCAGTGCTAAAGATAGGCTGGACCCTAGAGGCTACACCTTC. Encoded protein: CSAKDRLDPRGYTF.

This sequence joins TRBV20-1 and TRBJ1-2; no reliable D call. The germline V gene has CDR1 DFQATT and CDR2 SNEGSKA (reference sequence). V lost 3 bases and J lost 8, with 13 bases in between. The length of the CDR3 is 12 residues. Written as DNA, the CDR3 is TGCAGTGCTAGTATAATCATGAGGGGCTACACCTTC. Protein product: CSASIIMRGYTF.

The chain has TRBV5-1 and TRBJ2-7, with TRBD2 as a possible D gene (5 bases). Trimming left V 2 bases short and J 5 bases short, with 11 bases between. The germline gives CDR1 SGHRS, CDR2 YFSETQ. The CDR3 consists of 13 residues. CDR3 residues: CASSLRTGNEQYF. As DNA, the CDR3 is TGCGCCAGCAGCTTAAGGACGGGAAACGAGCAGTACTTC.

This chain links TRBV6-2 or TRBV6-3 with TRBJ2-2; 7 bases align to TRBD1. J was trimmed by 3 bases and V by 7 bases; bases with no gene match: 8. The CDR3 is made up of 15 amino acids. Germline V lookup: CDR1 MNHEY, CDR2 SVGEGT. The CDR3 region has the DNA TGTGCCAGCAAGGAGAGGGGGCGCGACACCGGGGAGCTGTTTTTT. Its protein product is CASKERGRDTGELFF.